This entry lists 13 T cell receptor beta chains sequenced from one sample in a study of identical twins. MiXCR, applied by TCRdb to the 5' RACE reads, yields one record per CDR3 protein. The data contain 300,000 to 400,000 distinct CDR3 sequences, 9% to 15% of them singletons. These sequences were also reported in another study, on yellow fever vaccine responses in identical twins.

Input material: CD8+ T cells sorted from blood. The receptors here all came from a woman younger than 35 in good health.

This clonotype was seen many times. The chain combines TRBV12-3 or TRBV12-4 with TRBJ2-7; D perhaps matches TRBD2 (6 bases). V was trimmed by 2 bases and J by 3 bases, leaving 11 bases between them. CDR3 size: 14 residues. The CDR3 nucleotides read TGTGCCAGCAGTTTAAGGCGGGATGGCTACGAGCAGTACTTC. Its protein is CASSLRRDGYEQYF.

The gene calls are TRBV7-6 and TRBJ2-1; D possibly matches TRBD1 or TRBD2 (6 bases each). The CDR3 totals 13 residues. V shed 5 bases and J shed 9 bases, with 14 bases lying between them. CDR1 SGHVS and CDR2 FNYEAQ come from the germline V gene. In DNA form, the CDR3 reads TGTGCCAGCAGCCCTAGGGGGGCGGGTGAGCAGTTCTTC. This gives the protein CASSPRGAGEQFF.

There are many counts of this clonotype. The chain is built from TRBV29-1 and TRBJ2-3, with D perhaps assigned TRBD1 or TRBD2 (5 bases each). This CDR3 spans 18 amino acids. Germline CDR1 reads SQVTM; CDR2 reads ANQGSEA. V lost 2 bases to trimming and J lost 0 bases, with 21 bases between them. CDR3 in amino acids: CSVEFPGPNPLSTDTQYF. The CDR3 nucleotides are TGCAGCGTTGAATTCCCGGGACCGAACCCCCTAAGCACAGATACGCAGTATTTT.

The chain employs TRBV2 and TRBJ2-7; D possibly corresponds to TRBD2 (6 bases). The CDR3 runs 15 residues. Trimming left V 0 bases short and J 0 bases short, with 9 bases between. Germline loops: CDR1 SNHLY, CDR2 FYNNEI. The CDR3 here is CASSEALGGSYEQYF. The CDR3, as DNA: TGTGCCAGCAGTGAAGCGTTGGGGGGCTCCTACGAGCAGTACTTC.

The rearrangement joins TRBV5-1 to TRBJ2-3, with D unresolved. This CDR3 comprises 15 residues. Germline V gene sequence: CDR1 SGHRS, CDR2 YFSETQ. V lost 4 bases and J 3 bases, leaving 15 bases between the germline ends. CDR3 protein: CASSHWDKSTDTQYF. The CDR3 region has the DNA TGCGCCAGCAGCCACTGGGATAAGTCAACAGATACGCAGTATTTT.

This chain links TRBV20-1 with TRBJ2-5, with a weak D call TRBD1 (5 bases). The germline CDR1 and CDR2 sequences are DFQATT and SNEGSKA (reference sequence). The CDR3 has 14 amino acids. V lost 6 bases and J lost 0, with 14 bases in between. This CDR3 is CSANPGHNQETQYF. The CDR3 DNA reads TGCAGTGCCAACCCTGGACACAACCAAGAGACCCAGTACTTC.

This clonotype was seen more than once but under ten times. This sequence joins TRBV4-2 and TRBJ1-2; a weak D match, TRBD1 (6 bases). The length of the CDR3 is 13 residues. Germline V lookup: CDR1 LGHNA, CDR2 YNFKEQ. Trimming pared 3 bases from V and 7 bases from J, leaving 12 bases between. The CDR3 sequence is CASSQGAHFGYTF. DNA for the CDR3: TGTGCCAGCAGCCAGGGGGCGCATTTTGGCTACACCTTC.

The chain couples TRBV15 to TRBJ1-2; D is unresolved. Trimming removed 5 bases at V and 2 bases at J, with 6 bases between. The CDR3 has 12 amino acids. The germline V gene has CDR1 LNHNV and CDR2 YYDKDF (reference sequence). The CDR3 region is CATSHRNYGYTF. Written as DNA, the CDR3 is TGTGCCACCAGCCATAGGAACTATGGCTACACCTTC.

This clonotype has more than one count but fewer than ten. Here the CDR3 DNA reads TGCGCCAGCAGCAACCATTACCGGGACAGGGGCGTTAATACGCAGTATTTT. Residues: CASSNHYRDRGVNTQYF. This chain uses TRBV5-1 with TRBJ2-3; 10 bases align to TRBD1. The CDR3 is 17 amino acids. The ends lost 4 bases at V and 7 bases at J; junction bases unmatched: 15. The V gene's germline CDR1 is SGHRS and CDR2 YFSETQ.

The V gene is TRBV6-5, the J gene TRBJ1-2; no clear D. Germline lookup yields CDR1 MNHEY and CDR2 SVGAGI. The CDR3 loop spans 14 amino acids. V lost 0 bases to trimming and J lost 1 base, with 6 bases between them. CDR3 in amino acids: CASSYSADNYGYTF. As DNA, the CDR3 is TGTGCCAGCAGTTACTCGGCAGATAACTATGGCTACACCTTC.

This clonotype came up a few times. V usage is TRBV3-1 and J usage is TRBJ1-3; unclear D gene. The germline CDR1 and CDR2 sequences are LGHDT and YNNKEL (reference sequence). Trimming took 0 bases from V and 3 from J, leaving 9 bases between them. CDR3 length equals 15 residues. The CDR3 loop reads CASSQDWTGGNTIYF. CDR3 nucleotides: TGTGCCAGCAGCCAAGATTGGACGGGTGGAAACACCATATATTTT.

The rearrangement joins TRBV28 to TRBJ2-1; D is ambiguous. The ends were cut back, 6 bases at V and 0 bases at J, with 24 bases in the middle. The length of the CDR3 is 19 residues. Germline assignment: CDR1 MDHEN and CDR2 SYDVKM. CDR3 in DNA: TGTGCCAGCAGCCAAGCCTCCGGATCAATAAACCGCTCCTACAATGAGCAGTTCTTC. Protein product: CASSQASGSINRSYNEQFF.

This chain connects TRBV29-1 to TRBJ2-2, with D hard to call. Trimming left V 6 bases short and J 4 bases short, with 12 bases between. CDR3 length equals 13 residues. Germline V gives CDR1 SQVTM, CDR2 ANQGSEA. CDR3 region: CSVAYPGTGELFF. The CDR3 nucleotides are TGCAGCGTGGCCTACCCCGGCACCGGGGAGCTGTTTTTT.